A single sample is the source of the 2 T cell receptor beta chains below, sequenced in a study of Ad26.COV2.S vaccination and SARS-CoV-2 variants. Repertoires were generated with immunoSEQ multiplex PCR, while TCRdb's copy carries only in-frame clones and drops some. This table holds fewer than 900,000 clones, around 90% found once. Sample treatment: around 19 received Ad26.COV2.S at low or high dose, single or two shots; a few received placebo; per-sample allocation not given. The investigators took samples on day 63 after the first vaccine or placebo injection. The starting material was peripheral blood, obtained in a trial of Ad26.COV2.S vaccine versus placebo. The receptors were sampled from a person between 18 and 59 years old who received the Ad26.COV2.S COVID-19 vaccine or a placebo.

This clone appeared a single time. This chain uses TRBV7-9 with TRBJ2-1; weak D call: TRBD1 (7 bases). V was pared by 5 bases and J by 2 bases, with 13 bases between. The germline CDR1 and CDR2 sequences are SEHNR and FQNEAQ (reference sequence). The CDR3 runs 15 residues. DNA of the CDR3: TGTGCCAGCAGCCTCAGGGGGGTGGCCTACAATGAGCAGTTCTTC. Protein: CASSLRGVAYNEQFF.

V is TRBV2 and J is TRBJ2-3, with D perhaps matching TRBD2 (6 bases). CDR3 length equals 14 residues. With 4 bases removed from V and 2 bases from J, the gap between germline ends came to 10 bases. The V gene's germline CDR1 is SNHLY and CDR2 FYNNEI. CDR3 loop: CASSVAGFTDTQYF. CDR3 nucleotide sequence: TGTGCCAGCAGTGTGGCGGGGTTCACAGATACGCAGTATTTT.